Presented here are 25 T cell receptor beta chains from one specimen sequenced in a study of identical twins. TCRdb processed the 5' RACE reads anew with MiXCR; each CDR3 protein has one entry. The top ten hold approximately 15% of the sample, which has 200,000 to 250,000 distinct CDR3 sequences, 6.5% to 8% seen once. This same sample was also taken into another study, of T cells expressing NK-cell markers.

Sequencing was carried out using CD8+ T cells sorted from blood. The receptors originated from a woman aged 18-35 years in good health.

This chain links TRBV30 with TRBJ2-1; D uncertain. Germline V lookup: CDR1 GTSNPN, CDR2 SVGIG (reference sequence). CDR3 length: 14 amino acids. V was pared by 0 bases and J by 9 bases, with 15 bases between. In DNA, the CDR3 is TGTGCCTGGAGTGTGGGCGGTTCGTTTACTGAGCAGTTCTTC. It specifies CAWSVGGSFTEQFF.

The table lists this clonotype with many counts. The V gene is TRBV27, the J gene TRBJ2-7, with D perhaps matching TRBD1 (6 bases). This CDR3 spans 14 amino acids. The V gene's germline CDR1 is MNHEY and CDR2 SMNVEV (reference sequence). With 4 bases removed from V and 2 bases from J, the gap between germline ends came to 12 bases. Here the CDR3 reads CASSSLQGTYEQYF. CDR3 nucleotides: TGTGCCAGCAGTTCATTACAGGGTACCTACGAGCAGTACTTC.

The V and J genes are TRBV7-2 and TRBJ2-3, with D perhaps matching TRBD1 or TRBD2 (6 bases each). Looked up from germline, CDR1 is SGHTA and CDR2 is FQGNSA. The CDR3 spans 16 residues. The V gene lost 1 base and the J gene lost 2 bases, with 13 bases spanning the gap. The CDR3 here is CASSLGGARVTDTQYF. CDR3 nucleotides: TGTGCCAGCAGCTTAGGGGGGGCCCGTGTCACAGATACGCAGTATTTT.

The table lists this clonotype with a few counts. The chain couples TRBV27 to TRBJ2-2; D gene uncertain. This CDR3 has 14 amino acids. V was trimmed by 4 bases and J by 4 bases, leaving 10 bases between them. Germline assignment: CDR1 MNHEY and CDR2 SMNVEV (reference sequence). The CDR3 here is CASSWAQITGELFF. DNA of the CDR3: TGTGCCAGCAGTTGGGCTCAGATCACCGGGGAGCTGTTTTTT.

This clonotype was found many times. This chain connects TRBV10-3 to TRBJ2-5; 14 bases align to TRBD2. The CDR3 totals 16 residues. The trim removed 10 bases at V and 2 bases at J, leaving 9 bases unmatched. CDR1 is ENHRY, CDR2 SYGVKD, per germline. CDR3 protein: CATKGTSGSGQETQYF. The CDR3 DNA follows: TGTGCCACCAAGGGGACTAGCGGGAGTGGGCAAGAGACCCAGTACTTC.

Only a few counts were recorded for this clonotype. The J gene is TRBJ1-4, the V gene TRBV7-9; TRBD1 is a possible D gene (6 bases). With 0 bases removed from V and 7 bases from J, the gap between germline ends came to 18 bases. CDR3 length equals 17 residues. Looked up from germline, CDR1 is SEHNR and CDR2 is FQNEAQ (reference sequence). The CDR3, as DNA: TGTGCCAGCAGCTTAGCTTTATCAGGGGAATCCGGTGAAAAACTGTTTTTT. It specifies CASSLALSGESGEKLFF. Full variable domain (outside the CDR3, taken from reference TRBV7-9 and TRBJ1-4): DTGVSQNPRHKITKRGQNVTFRCDPISEHNRLYWYRQTLGQGPEFLTYFQNEAQLEKSRLLSDRFSAERPKGSFSTLEIQRTEQGDSAMYLCASSLALSGESGEKLFFGSGTQLSVL.

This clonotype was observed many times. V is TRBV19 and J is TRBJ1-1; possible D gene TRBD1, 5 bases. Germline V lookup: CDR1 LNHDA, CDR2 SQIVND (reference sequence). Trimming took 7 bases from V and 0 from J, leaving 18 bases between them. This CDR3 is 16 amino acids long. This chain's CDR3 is CASNAGPGMMNTEAFF. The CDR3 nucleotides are TGTGCCAGTAATGCCGGGCCAGGGATGATGAACACTGAAGCTTTCTTT.

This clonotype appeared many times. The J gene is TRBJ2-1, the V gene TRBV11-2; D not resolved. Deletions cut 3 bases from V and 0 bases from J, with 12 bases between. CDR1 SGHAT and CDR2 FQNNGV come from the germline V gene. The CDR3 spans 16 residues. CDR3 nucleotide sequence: TGTGCCAGCAGCTTCCAAAGGCGTAGCTCCTACAATGAGCAGTTCTTC. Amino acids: CASSFQRRSSYNEQFF.

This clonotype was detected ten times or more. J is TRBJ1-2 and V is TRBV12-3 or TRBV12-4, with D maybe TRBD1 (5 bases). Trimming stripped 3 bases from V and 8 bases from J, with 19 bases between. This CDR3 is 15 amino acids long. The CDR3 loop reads CASSFGVGGTWGYTF. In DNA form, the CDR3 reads TGTGCCAGCAGTTTCGGAGTCGGGGGAACATGGGGCTACACCTTC.

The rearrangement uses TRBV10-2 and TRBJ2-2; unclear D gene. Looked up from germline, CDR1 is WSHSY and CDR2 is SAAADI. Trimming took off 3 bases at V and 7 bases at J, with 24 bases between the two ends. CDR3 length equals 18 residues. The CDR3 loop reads CASSDEVVGPRSGGELFF. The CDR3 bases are TGCGCCAGCAGTGATGAAGTCGTGGGTCCAAGAAGTGGCGGGGAGCTGTTTTTT.

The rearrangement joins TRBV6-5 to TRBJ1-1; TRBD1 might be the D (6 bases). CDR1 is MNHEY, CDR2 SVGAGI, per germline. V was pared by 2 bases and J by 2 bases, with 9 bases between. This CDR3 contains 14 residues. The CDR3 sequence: CASSYGTHNTEAFF. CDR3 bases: TGTGCCAGCAGTTACGGGACACACAACACTGAAGCTTTCTTT.

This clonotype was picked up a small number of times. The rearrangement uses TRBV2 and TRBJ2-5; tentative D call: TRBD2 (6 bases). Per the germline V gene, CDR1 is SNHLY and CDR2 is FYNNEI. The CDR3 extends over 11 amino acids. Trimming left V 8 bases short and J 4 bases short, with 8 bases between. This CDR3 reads CASRGTETQYF. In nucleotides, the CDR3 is TGTGCCAGCCGCGGGACAGAGACCCAGTACTTC.

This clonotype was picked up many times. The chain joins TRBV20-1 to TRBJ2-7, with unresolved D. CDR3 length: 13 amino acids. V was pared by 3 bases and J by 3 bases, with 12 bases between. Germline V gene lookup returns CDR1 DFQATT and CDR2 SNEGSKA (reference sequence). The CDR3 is CSASPDDIYEQYF. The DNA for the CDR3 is TGCAGTGCTAGTCCGGACGATATCTACGAGCAGTACTTC.

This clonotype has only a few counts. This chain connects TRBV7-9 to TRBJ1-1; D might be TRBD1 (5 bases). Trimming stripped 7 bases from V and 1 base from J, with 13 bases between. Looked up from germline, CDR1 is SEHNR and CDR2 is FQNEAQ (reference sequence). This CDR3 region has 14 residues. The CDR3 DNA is TGTGCCAGCATCCAACTTGGGGGGAACACTGAAGCTTTCTTT. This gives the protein CASIQLGGNTEAFF.

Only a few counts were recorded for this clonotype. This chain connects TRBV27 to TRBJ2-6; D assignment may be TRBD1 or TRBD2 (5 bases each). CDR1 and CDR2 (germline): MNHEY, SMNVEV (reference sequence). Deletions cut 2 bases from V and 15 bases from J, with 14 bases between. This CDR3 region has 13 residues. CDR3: CASSLIQGAGLTF. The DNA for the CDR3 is TGTGCCAGCAGTTTAATCCAGGGAGCCGGCCTGACTTTC.

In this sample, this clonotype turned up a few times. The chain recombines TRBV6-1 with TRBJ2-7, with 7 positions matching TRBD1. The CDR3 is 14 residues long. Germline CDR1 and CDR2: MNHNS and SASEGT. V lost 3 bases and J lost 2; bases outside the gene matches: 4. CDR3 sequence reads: CASSELDRTYEQYF. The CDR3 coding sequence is TGTGCCAGCAGTGAGTTGGACAGGACCTACGAGCAGTACTTC.

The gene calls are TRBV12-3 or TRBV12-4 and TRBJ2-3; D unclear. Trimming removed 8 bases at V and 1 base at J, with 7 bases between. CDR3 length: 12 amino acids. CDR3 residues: CASESGTDTQYF. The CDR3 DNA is TGTGCCAGCGAATCGGGCACAGATACGCAGTATTTT.

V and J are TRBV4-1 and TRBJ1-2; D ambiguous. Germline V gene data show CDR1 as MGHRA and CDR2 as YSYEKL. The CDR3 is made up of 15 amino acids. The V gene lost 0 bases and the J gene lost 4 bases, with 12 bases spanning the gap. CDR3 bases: TGCGCCAGCAGCCAAGAGGAGGCCGACATCTATGGCTACACCTTC. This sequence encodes CASSQEEADIYGYTF.

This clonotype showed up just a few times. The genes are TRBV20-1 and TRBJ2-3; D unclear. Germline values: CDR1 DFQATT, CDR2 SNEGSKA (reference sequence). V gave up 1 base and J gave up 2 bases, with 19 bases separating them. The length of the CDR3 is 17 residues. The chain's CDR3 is CSARAAELFPYTDTQYF. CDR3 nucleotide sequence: TGCAGTGCTAGAGCTGCCGAGCTCTTTCCCTACACAGATACGCAGTATTTT.

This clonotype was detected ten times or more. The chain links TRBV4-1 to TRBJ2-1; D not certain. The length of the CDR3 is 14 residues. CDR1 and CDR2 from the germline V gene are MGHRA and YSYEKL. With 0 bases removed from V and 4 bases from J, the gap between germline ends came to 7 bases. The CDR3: CASSQDPAYNEQFF. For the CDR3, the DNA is TGCGCCAGCAGCCAAGATCCGGCTTACAATGAGCAGTTCTTC.

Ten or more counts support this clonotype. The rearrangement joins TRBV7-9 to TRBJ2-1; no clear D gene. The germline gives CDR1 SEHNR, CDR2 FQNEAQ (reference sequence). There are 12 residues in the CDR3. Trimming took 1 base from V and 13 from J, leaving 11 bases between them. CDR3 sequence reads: CASSLESALQFF. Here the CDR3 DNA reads TGTGCCAGCAGCTTAGAAAGTGCTTTACAGTTCTTC. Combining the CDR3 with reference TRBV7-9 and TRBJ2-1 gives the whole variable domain DTGVSQNPRHKITKRGQNVTFRCDPISEHNRLYWYRQTLGQGPEFLTYFQNEAQLEKSRLLSDRFSAERPKGSFSTLEIQRTEQGDSAMYLCASSLESALQFFGPGTRLTVL.

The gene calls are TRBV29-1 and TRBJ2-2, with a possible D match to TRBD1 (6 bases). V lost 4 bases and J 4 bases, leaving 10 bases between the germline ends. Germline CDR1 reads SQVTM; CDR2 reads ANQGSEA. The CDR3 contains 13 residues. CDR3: CSVVGQSTGELFF. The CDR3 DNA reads TGCAGCGTTGTCGGACAGTCCACCGGGGAGCTGTTTTTT.

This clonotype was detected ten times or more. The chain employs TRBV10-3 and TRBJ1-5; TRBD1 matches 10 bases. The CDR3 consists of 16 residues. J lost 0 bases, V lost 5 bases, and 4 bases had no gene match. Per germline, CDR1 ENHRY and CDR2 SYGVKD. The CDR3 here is CAISPDRGNSNQPQHF. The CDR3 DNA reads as TGTGCCATCAGTCCGGACAGGGGGAATAGCAATCAGCCCCAGCATTTT.

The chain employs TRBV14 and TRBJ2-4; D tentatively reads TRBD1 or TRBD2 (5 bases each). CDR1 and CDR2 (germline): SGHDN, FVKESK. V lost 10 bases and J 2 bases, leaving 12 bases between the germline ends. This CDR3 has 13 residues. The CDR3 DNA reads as TGTGCCATCTGGACGGGACCCAAAAACATTCAGTACTTC. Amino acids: CAIWTGPKNIQYF.

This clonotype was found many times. The CDR3 reads CASSYGQTSYNEQFF. The CDR3 coding sequence is TGTGCCAGCAGCTACGGACAGACCTCCTACAATGAGCAGTTCTTC. V is TRBV12-3 or TRBV12-4 and J is TRBJ2-1; maybe TRBD1 (6 bases). The V and J ends lost 6 bases and 0 bases respectively, with 12 bases between them. The CDR3 has 15 residues.